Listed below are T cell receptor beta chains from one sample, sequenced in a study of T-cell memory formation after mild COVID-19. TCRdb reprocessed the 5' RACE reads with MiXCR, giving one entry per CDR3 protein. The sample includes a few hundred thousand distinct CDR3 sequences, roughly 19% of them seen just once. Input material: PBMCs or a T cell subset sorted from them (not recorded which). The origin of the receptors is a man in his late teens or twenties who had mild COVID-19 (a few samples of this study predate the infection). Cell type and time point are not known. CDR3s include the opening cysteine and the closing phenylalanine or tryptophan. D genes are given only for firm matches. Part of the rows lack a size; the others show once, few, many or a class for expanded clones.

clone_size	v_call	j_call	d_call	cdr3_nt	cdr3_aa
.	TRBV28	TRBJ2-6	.	TGTGCCAGCAGAACGGGGGTCAGGGCTGGGGCCAACGTCCTGACTTTC	CASRTGVRAGANVLTF
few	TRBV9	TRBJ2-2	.	TGTGCCAGCAGCGTAGGCAGGGGAGGTACGAACACCGGGGAGCTGTTTTTT	CASSVGRGGTNTGELFF
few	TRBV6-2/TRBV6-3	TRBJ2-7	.	TGTGCCAGCAGACCTTTCAGGGTAATCCCCCCCTACGAGCAGTACTTC	CASRPFRVIPPYEQYF
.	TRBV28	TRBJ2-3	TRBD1	TGTGCCAGCAGCCAGAGGACAGGGACGCAGCCAGATACGCAGTATTTT	CASSQRTGTQPDTQYF
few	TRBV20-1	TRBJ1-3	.	TGCAGTGCTGAAACAGGACTCGGAAACACCATATATTTT	CSAETGLGNTIYF
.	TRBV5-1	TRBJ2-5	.	TGCGCCAGCAGCTCCGGGACACTACTGCAAGAGACCCAGTACTTC	CASSSGTLLQETQYF
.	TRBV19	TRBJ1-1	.	TGTGCCAGTAGGGCAGGGACCGCTGAAGCTTTCTTT	CASRAGTAEAFF
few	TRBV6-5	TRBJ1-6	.	TGTGCCAGCAGAGCGGCGGCGGGCCTCGATTCACCCCTCCACTTT	CASRAAAGLDSPLHF
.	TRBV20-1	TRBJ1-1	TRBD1	TGCAGTGCTAGTGTGCAGGGGGTGGCACAGTGGGCTTTCTTT	CSASVQGVAQWAFF
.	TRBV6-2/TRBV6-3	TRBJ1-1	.	TGTGCCAGCAGTTACACGCAGGCGAACACTGAAGCTTTCTTT	CASSYTQANTEAFF
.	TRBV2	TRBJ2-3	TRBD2	TGTGCCAGACTGGGACTAGCGGGGGCCGCCACAGCGACAGATACGCAGTATTTT	CARLGLAGAATATDTQYF
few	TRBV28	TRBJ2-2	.	TGTGCCAGCGGCGGGTTGGTGGCCGGGGAGCTGTTTTTT	CASGGLVAGELFF
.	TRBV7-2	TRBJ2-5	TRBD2	TGTGCCAGCACGGGGACTAGGCTGGGGACCCAGTACTTC	CASTGTRLGTQYF